The 30 T cell receptor beta chains given below trace back to one sample, sequenced in a study of blood T cell repertoires in COVID-19. Sequencing used immunoSEQ multiplex PCR; TCRdb keeps in-frame clones, though not all of them. In the table there are about 42,000 clones, about 85% of which are singletons. Input material: peripheral blood. The receptors were gathered from a woman in her sixties or seventies in a cohort sampled during active COVID-19.

The chain couples TRBV10-3 to TRBJ2-7; perhaps TRBD2 as D (6 bases). V was cut by 7 bases and J by 3 bases, with 13 bases left in between. This CDR3 is 13 amino acids long. The germline V gene encodes CDR1 ENHRY and CDR2 SYGVKD. CDR3 nucleotide sequence: TGTGCCATCAATGGGGACTCCGACTACGAGCAGTACTTC. Residues: CAINGDSDYEQYF.

The chain links TRBV18 to TRBJ1-5, with no clear D. CDR3 size: 14 residues. V lost 3 bases, J lost 0 bases, and 6 bases lay in between. Looked up from germline, CDR1 is KGHSH and CDR2 is LQKENI. The CDR3 DNA sequence: TGTGCCAGCTCACCCTTAGATAGCAATCAGCCCCAGCATTTT. This translates into CASSPLDSNQPQHF.

The chain's CDR3 is CASSLSSLRGNEQFF. CDR3 sequence (DNA): TGTGCCAGCAGTTTATCCTCACTAAGGGGCAATGAGCAGTTCTTC. V is TRBV27 and J is TRBJ2-1, with a weak D call TRBD1 (5 bases). V dropped 0 bases and J dropped 6 bases, with 12 bases sitting between them. CDR1 is MNHEY, CDR2 SMNVEV, per germline (reference sequence). The CDR3 has 15 amino acids.

This chain joins TRBV30 and TRBJ1-1; D not certain. The germline CDR1 and CDR2 sequences are GTSNPN and SVGIG (reference sequence). The CDR3 spans 15 residues. With 2 bases removed from V and 5 bases from J, the gap between germline ends came to 18 bases. The DNA of the CDR3 is TGTGCCTGGAGTCCCTCGAGCGGGCCGGGGACTGAAGCTTTCTTT. Its translation is CAWSPSSGPGTEAFF.

The rearrangement joins TRBV21-1 to TRBJ2-3; the table's D call of TRBD2 was not tested on the DNA. TRBV21-1 corresponds to a pseudogene. CDR3 length: 15 amino acids. The CDR3 nucleotides are TGTGCCGGGGCTAGCGGGAGGGAAGTAACAGATACGCAGTATTTT. Encoded protein: CAGASGREVTDTQYF.

The chain has TRBV7-2 and TRBJ2-7, with D maybe TRBD2 (5 bases). The CDR3 has 12 amino acids. CDR1 is SGHTA and CDR2 is FQGNSA in the germline V gene. Trimming took off 5 bases at V and 7 bases at J, with 12 bases between the two ends. The CDR3 reads CASSKGLSEQYF. The CDR3 DNA is TGTGCCAGCAGCAAAGGACTGTCAGAGCAGTACTTC.

V is TRBV4-3 and J is TRBJ2-3; 8 positions match TRBD2. With V trimmed by 0 bases and J by 10 bases, 9 bases remained unmatched. CDR3 length: 15 residues. Germline V gives CDR1 LGHNA, CDR2 YSLEER. DNA of the CDR3: TGCGCCAGCAGCCAAGATCTAACCGGGAGGGCCGCGCAGTATTTT. As protein: CASSQDLTGRAAQYF.

The chain employs TRBV10-1 and TRBJ2-3; 7 bases align to TRBD2. The junction had 6 bases not matched to a gene; V was cut back by 3 bases and J by 3 bases. The CDR3 contains 15 residues. Germline CDR1 WNHNN, CDR2 SYGVQD (reference sequence). The CDR3, as DNA: TGCGCCAGCAGTGAATGGACTAGTGTTACAGATACGCAGTATTTT. Residues: CASSEWTSVTDTQYF.

The rearrangement joins TRBV30 to TRBJ2-7; the match to TRBD2 covers 9 bases. The V gene end was trimmed by 2 bases and the J gene end by 3 bases; junction bases not matched to a gene: 11. CDR3 length equals 16 residues. Germline V gives CDR1 GTSNPN, CDR2 SVGIG (reference sequence). The DNA for the CDR3 is TGTGCCTGGAGTCGCTTAGCGGGAGTAGGGCTCTACGAGCAGTACTTC. It yields the protein CAWSRLAGVGLYEQYF.

The J gene is TRBJ2-1, the V gene TRBV15, with 14 bases identical to TRBD2. The germline CDR1 and CDR2 sequences are LNHNV and YYDKDF (reference sequence). V gave up 3 bases and J gave up 8 bases; unmatched junction bases: 9. This CDR3 region has 17 residues. CDR3: CATSRGGTSGSVYEQFF. CDR3 coding DNA: TGTGCCACCAGCAGGGGAGGGACTAGCGGGAGTGTTTATGAGCAGTTCTTC.

This chain connects TRBV3-1 (or the pseudogene TRBV3-2) to TRBJ2-3; 7 nucleotides agree with TRBD1. This CDR3 is built from 18 residues. The junction had 19 bases not matched to a gene; V was cut back by 4 bases and J by 6 bases. Germline lookup yields CDR1 LGHDT and CDR2 YNNKEL (reference sequence). The CDR3 nucleotides are TGTGCCAGCAGCCTTATTTCAGCAGGGGGTACTACGTTTGATACGCAGTATTTT. It specifies CASSLISAGGTTFDTQYF.

The chain joins TRBV28 to TRBJ2-3, with a weak D call TRBD1 (6 bases). Germline CDR1 MDHEN, CDR2 SYDVKM. Deletions cut 7 bases from V and 2 bases from J, with 19 bases between. The CDR3 is 16 residues long. The CDR3 is CASTALTGRITDTQYF. The DNA for the CDR3 is TGTGCCAGCACCGCCCTGACAGGTCGGATCACAGATACGCAGTATTTT.

This clone was counted once. The chain couples TRBV7-9 to TRBJ2-2, with D perhaps matching TRBD1 (7 bases). Germline loops: CDR1 SEHNR, CDR2 FQNEAQ (reference sequence). V was pared by 5 bases and J by 6 bases, with 13 bases between. The CDR3 runs 14 residues. CDR3 DNA sequence: TGTGCCAGCAGCAACCAGGGGGAGGCCGGGGAGCTGTTTTTT. Translated: CASSNQGEAGELFF.

This clone is a singleton in its sample. J is TRBJ2-3 and V is TRBV19; D uncertain. With 6 bases removed from V and 7 bases from J, the gap between germline ends came to 14 bases. The CDR3 runs 13 residues. CDR1 and CDR2 (germline): LNHDA, SQIVND (reference sequence). The DNA of the CDR3 is TGTGCCAGTAGCGAAGCCCCGGTCCATACGCAGTATTTT. Translated: CASSEAPVHTQYF.

The rearrangement uses TRBV28 and TRBJ1-1, with D uncertain. Germline V gives CDR1 MDHEN, CDR2 SYDVKM. V was pared by 10 bases and J by 4 bases, with 13 bases between. CDR3 length: 12 residues. The CDR3 DNA reads TGTGCCACCTCCCGGGTGCGCACTGAAGCTTTCTTT. Its protein is CATSRVRTEAFF.

V gene TRBV4-3 combines with J gene TRBJ2-2; D not certain. This CDR3 has 15 amino acids. Trimming removed 0 bases at V and 5 bases at J, with 10 bases between. Per the germline V gene, CDR1 is LGHNA and CDR2 is YSLEER. The CDR3 region has the DNA TGCGCCAGCAGCCAAGATACTATCAAGACCGGGGAGCTGTTTTTT. Protein sequence: CASSQDTIKTGELFF.

The V gene is TRBV6-1, the J gene TRBJ2-7, with D perhaps matching TRBD1 (6 bases). The V end lost 3 bases, the J end lost 5 bases, and 17 bases lay between the germline ends. The CDR3 consists of 15 residues. Germline V gene sequence: CDR1 MNHNS, CDR2 SASEGT. The CDR3 bases are TGTGCCAGCAGTGACACCCTGATGGGGGCGGACGAGCAGTACTTC. Its translation: CASSDTLMGADEQYF.

V gene TRBV19 combines with J gene TRBJ1-3, with D maybe TRBD1 (5 bases). The V gene lost 5 bases and the J gene lost 0 bases, with 17 bases spanning the gap. Germline CDR1 LNHDA, CDR2 SQIVND (reference sequence). This CDR3 spans 17 amino acids. The CDR3 sequence is CASSATGTLHSGNTIYF. CDR3 DNA sequence: TGTGCCAGTAGTGCTACCGGGACTCTCCACTCTGGAAACACCATATATTTT.

This chain links TRBV12-5 with TRBJ1-2, with 8 bases lining up with TRBD1. Trimming cost V 5 bases and J 6 bases; bases outside gene matches: 8. The CDR3 has 14 residues. In germline, CDR1 is LGHNT, CDR2 FRNRAP. The CDR3 DNA sequence: TGTGCTAGTGGTCGAGGACAGGGTCTCCATGGCTACACCTTC. Translating it yields CASGRGQGLHGYTF.

This chain uses TRBV5-1 with TRBJ2-1, with 8 bases identical to TRBD1. The V gene end was trimmed by 0 bases and the J gene end by 5 bases; junction bases not matched to a gene: 4. The CDR3 totals 15 residues. CDR1 SGHRS and CDR2 YFSETQ come from the germline V gene. In DNA, the CDR3 is TGCGCCAGCAGCTTGGTCGGGACAGGCGACAATGAGCAGTTCTTC. Translated: CASSLVGTGDNEQFF.

The chain employs TRBV7-9 and TRBJ1-3; maybe TRBD1 (5 bases). The CDR3 covers 17 residues. The germline V and J ends were trimmed by 5 bases and 0 bases, with 17 bases remaining between them. Germline lookup yields CDR1 SEHNR and CDR2 FQNEAQ (reference sequence). The CDR3 bases are TGTGCCAGCAGCAGAACCACAGGACGCCTCTCTGGAAACACCATATATTTT. It encodes CASSRTTGRLSGNTIYF.

Remarks on this clone: The same CDR3 can be traced to other DNA sequences in this sample. The chain is built from TRBV5-1 and TRBJ2-7; D is ambiguous. The germline CDR1 and CDR2 sequences are SGHRS and YFSETQ. The CDR3 sequence is 15 residues long. V was shortened by 0 bases and J by 0 bases, with 10 bases between the two germline ends. Written as DNA, the CDR3 is TGCGCCAGCAGCTTGGGGGCAGGCTACTCCTACGAGCAGTACTTC. Its translation is CASSLGAGYSYEQYF.

This chain links TRBV10-3 with TRBJ2-1; 8 nucleotides agree with TRBD2. Germline CDR1 and CDR2: ENHRY and SYGVKD. V was clipped by 5 bases and J by 10 bases; unmatched bases: 10. The CDR3 is made up of 14 amino acids. The CDR3: CAISSGLGRGEQFF. CDR3 nucleotides: TGTGCCATCAGTTCGGGACTAGGGCGGGGGGAGCAGTTCTTC.

The chain uses TRBV2 and TRBJ2-4; 13 nucleotides line up with TRBD2. The germline V gene encodes CDR1 SNHLY and CDR2 FYNNEI. This CDR3 has 15 residues. The J segment lost 8 bases and the V segment lost 6 bases, leaving 7 bases of the junction unmatched. The CDR3 DNA sequence: TGTGCCAGCAGGGTCCGGACTAGCGGGAGCGACATTCAGTACTTC. Translation: CASRVRTSGSDIQYF.

V is TRBV19 and J is TRBJ2-1; TRBD1 agrees at 7 bases. With V trimmed by 7 bases and J by 3 bases, 3 bases remained unmatched. Germline V gene data show CDR1 as LNHDA and CDR2 as SQIVND (reference sequence). The length of the CDR3 is 13 residues. Written as DNA, the CDR3 is TGTGCCAGTACAAGGACAGGCTACAATGAGCAGTTCTTC. This encodes CASTRTGYNEQFF.

V and J are TRBV28 and TRBJ1-5; the match to TRBD1 covers 7 bases. This CDR3 is 15 amino acids long. J lost 5 bases, V lost 5 bases, and 9 bases had no gene match. Germline CDR1 is MDHEN and CDR2 is SYDVKM. The CDR3 region has the DNA TGTGCCAGCAGTATAGGGGGCAGGAATGATCAGCCCCAGCATTTT. Its protein is CASSIGGRNDQPQHF.

The chain uses TRBV27 and TRBJ1-2; TRBD1 matches at 8 bases. Germline CDR1 reads MNHEY; CDR2 reads SMNVEV (reference sequence). Trimming took 5 bases from V and 4 from J; bases not matched to a gene: 12. The CDR3 is 16 amino acids. The DNA of the CDR3 is TGTGCCAGCAGTCCTACTACAGGGGGGAACATCTATGGCTACACCTTC. Encoded protein: CASSPTTGGNIYGYTF.

The gene calls are TRBV28 and TRBJ2-5; D perhaps matches TRBD2 (5 bases). The germline gives CDR1 MDHEN, CDR2 SYDVKM. Deletions cut 5 bases from V and 5 bases from J, with 12 bases between. The CDR3 totals 13 residues. Here the CDR3 DNA reads TGTGCCAGCAGTCGACCGGGCGGGGAGACCCAGTACTTC. This translates into CASSRPGGETQYF.

V is TRBV10-3 and J is TRBJ2-7; D is undetermined. V lost 2 bases and J lost 3, with 5 bases in between. The CDR3 extends over 12 amino acids. Germline V gene sequence: CDR1 ENHRY, CDR2 SYGVKD. The CDR3 bases are TGTGCCATCAGTGAGCGAGGCTACGAGCAGTACTTC. Encoded protein: CAISERGYEQYF.

The V call is TRBV3-1 (or the pseudogene TRBV3-2), the J call TRBJ2-7; the D is unclear. The CDR3 has 13 residues. Germline V gene sequence: CDR1 LGHDT, CDR2 YNNKEL (reference sequence). The germline V and J ends were trimmed by 3 bases and 7 bases, with 13 bases remaining between them. The CDR3 spells CASSQSSRYEQYF. Written as DNA, the CDR3 is TGTGCCAGCAGCCAGTCCTCGCGGTATGAGCAGTACTTC.